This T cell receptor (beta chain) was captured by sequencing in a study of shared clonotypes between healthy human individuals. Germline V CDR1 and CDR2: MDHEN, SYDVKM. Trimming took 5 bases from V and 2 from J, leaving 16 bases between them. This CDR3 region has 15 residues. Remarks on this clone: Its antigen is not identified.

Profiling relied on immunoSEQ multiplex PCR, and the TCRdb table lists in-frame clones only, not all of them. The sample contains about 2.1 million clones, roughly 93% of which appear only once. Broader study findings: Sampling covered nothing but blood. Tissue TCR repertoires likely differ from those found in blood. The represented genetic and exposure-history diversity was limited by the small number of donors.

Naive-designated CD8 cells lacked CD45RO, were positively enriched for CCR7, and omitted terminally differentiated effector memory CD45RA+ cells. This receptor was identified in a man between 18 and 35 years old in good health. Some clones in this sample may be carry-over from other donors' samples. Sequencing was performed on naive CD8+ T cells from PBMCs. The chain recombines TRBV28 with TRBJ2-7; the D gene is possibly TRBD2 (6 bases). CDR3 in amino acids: CASSATPEGTYEQYF. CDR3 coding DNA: TGTGCCAGCAGTGCGACCCCGGAGGGGACCTACGAGCAGTACTTC.